This record covers a single T cell receptor beta chain. Its cognate antigen is unknown. Data came from immunoSEQ multiplex PCR; TCRdb stores just in-frame clones and leaves some out. Among some 130,000 clones listed, 85% to 90% were seen once. This entry belongs to a study of T cell responses to AZD1222 COVID-19 vaccine. The wider study: Analysis merged second doses at about 4 or about 12 weeks. General study findings and limits: Repertoires were sampled only after the peak T cell response. Spike-specific TCR breadth and depth grew following two AZD1222 doses.

V was pared by 2 bases and J by 2 bases, with 4 bases of the junction left unmatched. The germline gives CDR1 LGHNA, CDR2 YNFKEQ. The CDR3 covers 16 residues. The sample consisted of peripheral blood, taken on day 0 of AZD1222 vaccination. This chain links TRBV4-2 with TRBJ2-5; 11 bases map to TRBD2. The sequence came from an adult in good health. The CDR3 nucleotides are TGTGCCAGCAGCCAAATGCCTAGCGGGGGGCAAGAGACCCAGTACTTC. Translated, it gives CASSQMPSGGQETQYF.